This T cell receptor beta chain was observed in a study of shared clonotypes between healthy human individuals. The overall study: Three plates were used per donor for CD4 naive, three for CD4 memory, two for CD8 naive and one for CD8 memory.

The method was immunoSEQ multiplex PCR; TCRdb's version includes in-frame clones alone and lacks a portion of them. The sample lists 2,100,000 or so clones, approximately 94% occurring once. CDR1 is SGHRS, CDR2 YFSETQ, per germline. CDR3 size: 13 residues. V lost 0 bases and J 9 bases, leaving 10 bases between the germline ends. Naive CD45RA+ and memory CD45RA-negative subsets were split from CD4+ cells. Regarding the study as a whole: Richness estimates generally favored naive over memory subsets. Exclusively blood specimens were collected; tissue repertoires likely differ.

As for this clone: Its antigen is still unknown.

Input material: naive CD4+ T cells sorted from blood. Indicated subset: CD45RA+ positively selected. The receptor comes from a man younger than 35 in good health. This sequence joins TRBV5-1 and TRBJ2-1, with unresolved D. CDR3 bases: TGCGCCAGCAGCTTGGTTGCGAGCGTTGAGCAGTTCTTC. The encoded protein is CASSLVASVEQFF. Together with reference TRBV5-1 and TRBJ2-1, the CDR3 gives the full variable domain: KAGVTQTPRYLIKTRGQQVTLSCSPISGHRSVSWYQQTPGQGLQFLFEYFSETQRNKGNFPGRFSGRQFSNSRSEMNVSTLELGDSALYLCASSLVASVEQFFGPGTRLTVL.